This entry describes one T cell receptor beta chain. The antigen it recognizes is unknown. The junction and the germline gene differ at one end; a read error may be behind it. To prepare the library, multiplex PCR was applied. This sample was sequenced with an Illumina HiSeq 2500. TCRbeta libraries were constructed through three rounds of nested PCR with primers (Table S4) according to protocols adapted from ARM-PCR. Before sequencing, PCR products of 200-500 bp were cut from the gel and purified using the QIAquick gel extraction kit. Regarding the original processing steps: Reads were cleaned using Trimmomatic, were merged into complete CDR3 sequences using FLASH, and were assigned to V(D)J germline segments using MiTCR. Clonal diversity was calculated as the inverse Simpson's index using VDJtools. A read counted as productive if the sequence was in-frame and lacked a premature stop codon. The public reads were reprocessed in TCRdb via fastp at Q25 and MiXCR, keeping in-frame beta chains. Under each unique CDR3 protein, matching rows form one entry showing the most common genes and DNA. The V and J calls were determined by TCRdb, not by the authors. For this sample the table gives approximately 100,000 distinct CDR3 sequences, of which around 80% were detected only once. The ten largest make up roughly 35% of the sample.

This entry comes from a study of tumor and adjacent non-tumor tissue in lung cancer (dated by TCRdb to between 2017 and 2018). Broadly, across the study: Patients with adenocarcinoma (approximately 12), squamous cell carcinoma (2) and small cell lung cancer (1) were included in the cohort. For each patient, one tumor sample and one normal lung sample were taken, giving roughly 30 paired specimens that underwent TCRbeta CDR3 sequencing. Sequencing produced about 120,000,000 productive TCRbeta reads in total, an average of approximately 4.2 million reads per sample. The 15 enrolled patients, of whom roughly 10 were men and 5 were women, were aged about 30 to 80 years and were diagnosed with TNM stage I to III disease. Using bulk TCRbeta repertoires from under 18 lung cancer patients, the study set lung tumor tissue side by side with matched distant non-tumor lung tissue. Points the paper makes about the study in general: Peripheral blood was not sequenced, so blood TCRbeta repertoires in these lung cancer patients were not examined. Neither the sequencing platform nor unique molecular identifiers are mentioned in the methods. In normal lung, the top 100 clones accounted for a significantly larger cumulative share of the repertoire than in tumor tissue. TCR diversity was significantly higher in younger patients, and higher tumor TCR diversity was associated with shorter overall and disease-free survival. Tumor tissue showed significantly higher TCR diversity (inverse Simpson) than normal lung tissue, at 431.37 vs 166.20 (P = 0.0075, Mann-Whitney U test). With only approximately 15 patients in the cohort, the authors noted that larger samples and more detailed clinical data are needed.

Measured from the cysteine to the phenylalanine, the CDR3 is 16 residues long. Only CDR3 DNA is held: 48 bases, read in frame from base 1. Bulk unsorted tissue served as the source for RNA extraction, and RNA quality was assessed using a NanoDrop ND-1000 and an Agilent 2100. Newly diagnosed lung cancer patients without prior chemotherapy who had been admitted for thoracic surgery in China between August and November 2014 were enrolled as donors. Anyone who had undergone radiotherapy or chemotherapy before, or who had another cancer at the same time, was left out of the study. Surgical tissue pieces of roughly 1-2 cm3 were preserved in RNAlater solution and stored at -80 °C until use.

The chain links TRBV12-3 or TRBV12-4 with TRBJ2-5; the D gene is possibly TRBD1, with 6 bases matching. Source material: lung tumor tissue. This clonotype originated in a woman between 55 and 75 years old with non-small cell lung cancer. The CDR3 amino acid sequence is: CASSPGVRGQIDTQHF. The sequenced DNA is TGTGCCAGCAGTCCAGGGGTCAGAGGGCAGATAGATACCCAGCACTTC.